This is a list of T cell receptor beta chains from one sample in a study of control samples from healthy donors and cancer patients. Assay used: immunoSEQ multiplex PCR; TCRdb lists only in-frame clones, some missing. The sample records 80,000 or so clones, around 92% being singletons. Source material: blood. These receptors came from a man aged 45-60 years in good health. CDR3s include the opening cysteine and the closing phenylalanine or tryptophan. A D gene is named only where the DNA matches it firmly. Size is omitted from some rows. Given values are once, few, many or a class for expanded clones.

CASSHGGTVREAFF,TGTGCCAGCAGCCACGGCGGGACAGTTAGGGAAGCTTTCTTT,TRBD1,TRBV3-1/TRBV3-2,TRBJ1-1,NA
CASSLAGGGKYTGELFF,TGCGCCAGCAGCTTAGCGGGGGGCGGAAAGTACACCGGGGAGCTGTTTTTT,TRBD2,TRBV5-1,TRBJ2-2,NA
CAIRRDQETQYF,TGTGCCATCAGGCGGGACCAAGAGACCCAGTACTTC,NA,TRBV10-3,TRBJ2-5,NA
CASSQETGVGGELFF,TGTGCCAGCAGCCAAGAAACAGGGGTCGGGGGGGAGCTGTTTTTT,TRBD1,TRBV14,TRBJ2-2,NA
CASSLGIGGARDTQYF,TGTGCCAGCAGTTTAGGGATCGGGGGGGCGAGAGATACGCAGTATTTT,TRBD2,TRBV6-5,TRBJ2-3,NA
CASTGLFNEQFF,TGTGCCAGTACGGGACTTTTCAATGAGCAGTTCTTC,NA,TRBV19,TRBJ2-1,NA
CASRSGTNTGELFF,TGTGCCAGCAGGAGCGGTACGAACACCGGGGAGCTGTTTTTT,NA,TRBV6-5,TRBJ2-2,few
CASTPMAGGDYEQYF,TGTGCCAGCACTCCAATGGCGGGGGGGGATTACGAGCAGTACTTC,TRBD2,TRBV6-5,TRBJ2-7,NA
CASSLASPLHF,TGTGCCAGCAGCTTGGCGTCACCCCTCCACTTT,NA,TRBV7-9,TRBJ1-6,NA
CAIKSNTEAFF,TGTGCCATCAAATCGAACACTGAAGCTTTCTTT,NA,TRBV10-3,TRBJ1-1,NA
CASSMIAGVGDTQYF,TGTGCCAGCAGTATGATAGCGGGGGTGGGCGATACGCAGTATTTT,TRBD2,TRBV7-6,TRBJ2-3,NA
CASRPLRGNEQFF,TGTGCCAGCAGGCCGCTTAGGGGTAACGAGCAGTTCTTC,NA,TRBV6-5,TRBJ2-1,NA
CASSPGGGNQPQHF,TGTGCCAGCAGTCCAGGGGGCGGCAATCAGCCCCAGCATTTT,TRBD1,TRBV6-6,TRBJ1-5,NA
CASSLLGRGPEYSNQPQHF,TGTGCCAGCAGCCTCTTGGGGAGGGGGCCAGAATATAGCAATCAGCCCCAGCATTTT,TRBD1,TRBV27,TRBJ1-5,NA
CATSDFLGQGAYEQYF,TGTGCCACCAGTGATTTTTTAGGACAGGGGGCCTACGAGCAGTACTTC,TRBD1,TRBV24-1,TRBJ2-7,NA
CASSRDSSYEQYF,TGTGCCAGCAGCAGAGACAGCTCCTACGAGCAGTACTTC,NA,TRBV11-2,TRBJ2-7,NA
CASSGTLGTEAFF,TGTGCCAGCAGCGGGACCCTAGGGACTGAAGCTTTCTTT,NA,TRBV2,TRBJ1-1,NA
CASSTTGGAMSYGYTF,TGTGCCAGTAGTACGACAGGGGGCGCGATGAGCTATGGCTACACCTTC,TRBD1,TRBV19,TRBJ1-2,NA
CASSLTSAGNTIYF,TGTGCCAGCAGCTTAACTTCGGCTGGAAACACCATATATTTT,NA,TRBV7-8,TRBJ1-3,NA
CASGLYYEQYF,TGTGCTAGTGGTTTGTACTACGAGCAGTACTTC,NA,TRBV12-5,TRBJ2-7,once
CASSPDTYSNQPQHF,TGTGCCAGCAGCCCCGACACTTATAGCAATCAGCCCCAGCATTTT,NA,TRBV5-5,TRBJ1-5,NA
CAISEAGAENSPLHF,TGTGCCATCAGTGAAGCGGGGGCCGAAAATTCACCCCTCCACTTT,NA,TRBV10-3,TRBJ1-6,NA
CASAVQRQPQYF,TGTGCCAGCGCGGTTCAGAGGCAGCCCCAGTACTTC,NA,TRBV7-2,TRBJ2-5,NA
CASSQVDTQYF,TGCGCCAGCAGTCAAGTAGATACGCAGTATTTT,NA,TRBV5-1,TRBJ2-3,NA
CASSLESSGGLHYEQYF,TGCGCCAGCAGCTTGGAATCTAGCGGGGGGCTACACTACGAGCAGTACTTC,TRBD2,TRBV5-1,TRBJ2-7,few
CASSEWTALNSPLHF,TGTGCCAGCAGTGAGTGGACAGCCTTAAATTCACCCCTCCACTTT,NA,TRBV25-1,TRBJ1-6,NA
CASSRPGLPNTQYF,TGTGCCAGCAGTCGTCCGGGACTACCTAATACGCAGTATTTT,TRBD2,TRBV6-2/TRBV6-3,TRBJ2-3,NA
CASSVAGGANYGYTF,TGTGCCAGCAGCGTAGCGGGGGGGGCTAACTATGGCTACACCTTC,NA,TRBV9,TRBJ1-2,NA